This TCR beta chain was identified in a study of blood T cells in healthy people across ages. Study results and caveats: Expanded clonotype shifts may have been confounded, as the donors had an unknown CMV status.

PBMCs were isolated at a quantity of at least 7 million per sample. Together with a sample-barcoded 5' primer, a J-beta primer mix was included in a second PCR lasting roughly 6 to 12 cycles. Via MiXCR, TCRdb re-called the 5' RACE reads, giving one row per CDR3 protein. The sample has about 800,000 distinct CDR3 sequences, 20% to 25% seen once. This CDR3 has 13 amino acids. Trimming left V 5 bases short and J 3 bases short, with 14 bases between. CDR1 and CDR2 from the germline V gene are SQVTM and ANQGSEA. As concerns this clonotype: The antigen remains undetermined.

The same data also went into a second study, on T cells of mothers and their children. That source reports: Overlap ran slightly, non-significantly higher for related than unrelated mother-child pairs.

The source material was blood. The source of this sequence is a boy younger than 18 in good health. This sequence joins TRBV29-1 and TRBJ2-7; the D is unclear. The CDR3 spells CSVRGRSSYEQYF. CDR3 nucleotides: TGCAGCGTTAGAGGCAGGTCCAGCTACGAGCAGTACTTC.